The clone carrying this T cell receptor (beta chain) has at least ten counts. From the RT-PCR reads, TCRdb called clonotypes with MiXCR, one entry per CDR3 protein. This sample has tens of thousands of distinct CDR3 sequences, with 6.5% to 7% found just once. Germline V gene data show CDR1 as WSHSY and CDR2 as SAAADI. V was trimmed by 7 bases and J by 2 bases, leaving 7 bases between them. This CDR3 comprises 12 residues. This entry belongs to a study of patients and donors after allogeneic stem cell transplantation. The source material was blood, either unsorted or a sorted T cell fraction (not recorded which). This TCR came from a human donor who was either an allogeneic HSCT recipient or a stem cell or donor lymphocyte infusion donor (not recorded which). It is not recorded whose cells these are; they may come from a transplant donor. This chain connects TRBV10-2 to TRBJ2-3, with no clear D. In nucleotides, the CDR3 is TGCGCCAGCATTGACCTCACAGATACGCAGTATTTT. Its translation: CASIDLTDTQYF.